This TCR beta chain appears in the sequencing data of a study of blood T cell repertoires in COVID-19. This clone is a singleton in its sample. V was clipped by 2 bases and J by 1 base, with 5 bases between them. CDR1 and CDR2 (germline): WSHSY, SAAADI. CDR3 length: 13 amino acids. Measured with immunoSEQ multiplex PCR; TCRdb has only the in-frame clones, and not every one. Altogether some 110,000 clones are present, around 85% being singletons, with the ten largest covering 2.5%. The TCR sequence derives from a man aged 50 to 59 with acute or convalescent COVID-19. The chain uses TRBV10-2 and TRBJ1-1, with D unclear. The sample comprised peripheral blood. CDR3 protein: CASSEAGNTEAFF. In DNA form, the CDR3 reads TGCGCCAGCAGTGAGGCAGGGAACACTGAAGCTTTCTTT.